This T cell receptor (beta chain) was recovered during a study of human T cells and chemical hapten exposure. In its sample, this clonotype was seen once. TCRdb redid the calling of the RACE reads with MiXCR, one entry per CDR3 protein. The sample yields about 74,000 distinct CDR3 sequences, 30% to 35% seen once. Noted time point: patch test 1, 2 weeks after DPC sensitization. Treatment indicated: therapeutic diphenylcyclopropenone sensitization with weekly scalp DPC. V was shortened by 4 bases and J by 10 bases, with 20 bases between the two germline ends. CDR1 and CDR2 (germline): SGHVS, FQNEAQ. The CDR3 is made up of 15 amino acids.

The chain couples TRBV7-8 to TRBJ2-1, with D perhaps TRBD2 (6 bases). The specimen comprised whole blood, sampled in connection with sensitization to the hapten diphenylcyclopropenone (DPC). The clonotype was recovered from a man in his forties or fifties with alopecia areata. Some clones in this sample may be carry-over from other donors' samples. The CDR3 DNA follows: TGTGCCAGCAGCTCCAGACTAGAGGGGAATCGCGAGCAGTTCTTC. Translation: CASSSRLEGNREQFF.